Listed below are T cell receptor beta chains from one sample, sequenced in a study of T cells in Graves' hyperthyroidism and ophthalmopathy. TCRdb used MiXCR to reprocess the multiplex PCR reads, holding one entry per CDR3 protein. The data show under 650,000 distinct CDR3 sequences, roughly 16% seen once. The sample consisted of blood. Receptor source: a woman aged 25 to 39 with Graves' hyperthyroidism. The CDR3 runs from the conserved cysteine through the conserved F or W. A D gene is named only where the DNA matches it firmly. Size is stated for part of the rows, as once, few or many counts, or as a class when the clone is expanded.

TRBV2	TRBJ2-7	many	NA	CASSERRGYEQYF	TGTGCCAGCAGTGAAAGAAGAGGGTACGAGCAGTACTTC
TRBV5-1	TRBJ1-1	many	TRBD1	CASSFTAGQGELNTEAFF	TGCGCCAGCAGCTTTACTGCGGGACAGGGGGAGCTGAACACTGAAGCTTTCTTT
TRBV28	TRBJ2-7	many	TRBD1	CASSPRTGQDEQYF	TGTGCCAGCAGCCCTAGGACAGGGCAGGACGAGCAGTACTTC
TRBV11-2	TRBJ2-7	few	NA	CASTHGGPYEQYF	TGTGCCAGCACCCATGGGGGGCCATACGAGCAGTACTTC
TRBV5-4	TRBJ1-1	few	NA	CASSLAGQDHLGEAFF	TGTGCCAGCAGCTTAGCTGGGCAGGACCACCTCGGAGAAGCTTTCTTT
TRBV6-2/TRBV6-3	TRBJ2-1	NA	NA	CASSYSRSLNEQFF	TGTGCCAGCAGTTACTCCCGCTCGCTGAATGAGCAGTTCTTC
TRBV6-1	TRBJ1-6	few	TRBD1	CASTAGQGGNSPLHF	TGTGCCAGCACCGCAGGACAGGGAGGAAATTCACCCCTCCACTTT
TRBV4-3	TRBJ1-3	NA	NA	CASTRYRSSGNTIYF	TGCGCCAGCACCCGGTACAGGAGTTCTGGAAACACCATATATTTT
TRBV12-3/TRBV12-4	TRBJ2-3	many	NA	CASRLRNTDTQYF	TGTGCCAGCAGACTGAGAAACACAGATACGCAGTATTTT
TRBV28	TRBJ2-7	many	TRBD1	CASSSSLTGDYEQYF	TGTGCCAGCAGTTCCTCATTGACAGGGGACTACGAGCAGTACTTC